This TCR beta chain was captured in a study of metastatic and nonmetastatic thyroid tumors. Study context: Where malignant and benign thyroid patients were concerned, repertoires were compared across blood and tumor or nodule tissue.

All patients were untreated before thyroid surgery. TCRdb re-called the PCR reads via MiXCR. The sample has about 15,000 clones; about 22% are singletons. Broader study findings: According to reports, the diversity of TCR beta was significantly higher in malignant thyroid tumors than in benign nodules, and this held in both blood and tumor samples.

This clone was seen more than once but under ten times. Its antigen is not identified. Trimming removed 0 bases from V and 1 base from J, with 7 bases in between. The CDR3 consists of 15 residues. The germline V gene has CDR1 MNHNY and CDR2 SVGAGI (reference sequence). Sequenced input: adjacent normal tissue. This clonotype was sampled from a female donor with papillary thyroid cancer or a benign thyroid nodule (not recorded which). Some clones in this sample may be carry-over from other donors' samples. The chain is built from TRBV6-6 and TRBJ2-1; D remains unclear. CDR3 bases: TGTGCCAGCAGTTACTCGAGCGCATCCTACAATGAGCAGTTCTTC. It specifies CASSYSSASYNEQFF.